The clone carrying this T cell receptor beta chain has at least ten counts. Its antigen remains unknown. The data stem from a study of regulatory T cells in long-lasting Graves disease. The time point is: newly diagnosed GD, antithyroid drugs for less than 3 months. Isolated PBMC RNA provided the starting material for the TCR library. Whole-study findings and limits: Shared public clonotypes totalled about 2,600 in persistent patients, compared with about 990 in new patients.

Researchers made TCR beta libraries by using iRepertoire HTBI primers and running Arm-PCR on CDR3 regions. TCRdb re-called the multiplex PCR reads with MiXCR, one entry per CDR3 protein. This table has 580,000 or so distinct CDR3 sequences, 15% to 20% appearing once. These data also featured in a second study, about T cells in Graves' hyperthyroidism and ophthalmopathy.

This material consisted of peripheral blood mononuclear cells (PBMCs), taken at new diagnosis, from a patient treated with antithyroid drugs. The origin of this receptor is a man aged 18 to 29 with Graves disease.

CDR3 bases: TGTGCCTGGCGCGGGACCGGACAGGGAAAGCCCTATGGCTACACCTTC. Protein sequence: CAWRGTGQGKPYGYTF. V gene TRBV30 combines with J gene TRBJ1-2, with 8 bases aligning to TRBD1. V was pared by 5 bases and J by 4 bases, with 15 bases of the junction left unmatched. This CDR3 region has 16 residues. The germline V gene encodes CDR1 GTSNPN and CDR2 SVGIG (reference sequence).